This T cell receptor beta chain was recorded in a study of T cell clonality in common variable immunodeficiency. Points from the study as a whole: CVID subjects had higher TCRbeta clonality than healthy controls, most marked in about a third.

CVID and control samples used equivalent genomic DNA input. Clones were sequenced by immunoSEQ multiplex PCR, and TCRdb holds only the in-frame ones, with some missing. This sample includes about 81,000 clones with no singletons; its ten biggest clones take up about 0.8%. CDR3 length equals 14 residues. Trimming at V came to 4 bases and at J to 5 bases, leaving 2 bases not matched to a gene. The germline gives CDR1 MRHNA, CDR2 SNTAGT. This clone showed up many times. Its antigen is as yet unknown. The CDR3 is cut off 3 residues early in the read; its end comes from the germline J gene. This chain joins TRBV6-4 and TRBJ2-2; 9 bases align to TRBD2. Sequenced: peripheral blood mononuclear cells. The receptor's source is a person aged 18-70 years in good health. CDR3 DNA (partial): TGTGCCAGCAGTGGCCTAGCGGGGACCGGGGAG. This codes for CASSGLAGTGE. The complete CDR3 reads CASSGLAGTGELFF.